These 4 T cell receptor beta chains were all obtained from the same sample, sequenced in a study of a mutant IDH1 vaccine in newly diagnosed glioma. The antigens for these receptors are not known. Method: immunoSEQ multiplex PCR; TCRdb's copy keeps in-frame clones and lacks some. Among about 30,000 clones, roughly 90% were seen once, and the ten largest hold 2% to 3%. Noted time point: week 23, last vaccination. Each dose delivered 300 ug of mutant IDH1 20-mer peptide subcutaneously with imiquimod. The sample in question was PBMCs, obtained from a glioma patient whose treatment included an IDH1 peptide vaccine. Source of these receptors: a man between 35 and 55 years old with glioma.

CDR3 nucleotide sequence: TGTGCCAGTAGCAACGCTGATTCCTACGAGCAGTACTTC. This gives the protein CASSNADSYEQYF. The V gene is TRBV19, the J gene TRBJ2-7; D not certain. Germline-derived CDR1 and CDR2 are LNHDA and SQIVND (reference sequence). The CDR3 runs to 13 residues. The ends were cut back, 6 bases at V and 1 base at J, with 10 bases in the middle.

This chain joins TRBV10-3 and TRBJ2-2; perhaps TRBD1 as D (5 bases). Trimming removed 2 bases from V and 3 bases from J, with 13 bases in between. Germline assignment: CDR1 ENHRY and CDR2 SYGVKD. The CDR3 is 16 amino acids. Written as DNA, the CDR3 is TGTGCCATCAGTGAGGTCGGTGAGACAGACACCGGGGAGCTGTTTTTT. This encodes CAISEVGETDTGELFF.

The V gene is TRBV19, the J gene TRBJ2-1, with 7 bases lining up with TRBD1. This CDR3 is built from 12 residues. V trimming: 7 bases; J trimming: 6 bases; junction bases outside the gene matches: 3. The germline gives CDR1 LNHDA, CDR2 SQIVND (reference sequence). Written as DNA, the CDR3 is TGTGCCAGTAAAGACAGGGCCAATGAGCAGTTCTTC. It specifies CASKDRANEQFF. The complete variable domain, with remaining parts taken from reference TRBV19 and TRBJ2-1, reads DGGITQSPKYLFRKEGQNVTLSCEQNLNHDAMYWYRQDPGQGLRLIYYSQIVNDFQKGDIAEGYSVSREKKESFPLTVTSAQKNPTAFYLCASKDRANEQFFGPGTRLTVL.

The chain uses TRBV2 and TRBJ2-5, with 7 positions matching TRBD1. This CDR3 contains 14 residues. V gave up 5 bases and J gave up 7 bases; unmatched junction bases: 10. In germline, CDR1 is SNHLY, CDR2 FYNNEI. CDR3 DNA sequence: TGTGCCAGCAGTACCGACAGGGTTGGAGTGACCCAGTACTTC. Translating gives CASSTDRVGVTQYF.